This paragraph reports one T cell receptor beta chain. The CDR3 extends over 18 amino acids. Looked up from germline, CDR1 is MDHEN and CDR2 is SYDVKM. V lost 1 base to trimming and J lost 4 bases; unmatched junction nucleotides: 11. The multiple sclerosis controls, all treatment-naive patients, had relapsing-remitting disease that was stable or active. The source of the sample is a study of CD8 T cells in Susac syndrome. RNA was extracted with the RNeasy kit, and a quantity of roughly 0.45 to 1 ug was reverse transcribed using random hexamers. Amplification of TCR beta CDR3 across 54 Vbeta and 13 Jbeta was performed with immunoSEQ multiplex PCR. TCRdb recomputed calls from the immunoSEQ multiplex PCR reads with MiXCR, one row per CDR3 protein. The repertoire holds some 300,000 distinct CDR3 sequences, with approximately 85% as singletons.

This clonotype originated in a human donor with multiple sclerosis. Sequenced sample: CD8+ T cells from PBMCs. J is TRBJ2-3 and V is TRBV28; 10 positions match TRBD1. CDR3 nucleotides: TGTGCCAGCAGTTTATCGGCTTCCGACAGGGGGCATTCAGATACGCAGTATTTT. Protein product: CASSLSASDRGHSDTQYF. Supplemented by reference TRBV28 and TRBJ2-3, the full variable domain reads DVKVTQSSRYLVKRTGEKVFLECVQDMDHENMFWYRQDPGLGLRLIYFSYDVKMKEKGDIPEGYSVSREKKERFSLILESASTNQTSMYLCASSLSASDRGHSDTQYFGPGTRLTVL.